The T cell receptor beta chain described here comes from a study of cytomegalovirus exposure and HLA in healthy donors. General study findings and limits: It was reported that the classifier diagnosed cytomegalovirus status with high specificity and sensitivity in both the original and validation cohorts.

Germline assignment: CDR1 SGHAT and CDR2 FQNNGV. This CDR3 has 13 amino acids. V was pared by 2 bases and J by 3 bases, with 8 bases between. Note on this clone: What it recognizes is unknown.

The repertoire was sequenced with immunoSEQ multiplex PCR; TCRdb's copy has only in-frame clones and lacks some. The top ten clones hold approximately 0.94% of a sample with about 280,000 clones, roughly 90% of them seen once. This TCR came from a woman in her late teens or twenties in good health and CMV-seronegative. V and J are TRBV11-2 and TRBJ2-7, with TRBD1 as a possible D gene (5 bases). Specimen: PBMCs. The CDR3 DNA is TGTGCCAGCAGCTTAAGACAGCACTACGAGCAGTACTTC. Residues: CASSLRQHYEQYF. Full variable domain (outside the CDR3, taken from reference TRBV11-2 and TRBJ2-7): EAGVAQSPRYKIIEKRQSVAFWCNPISGHATLYWYQQILGQGPKLLIQFQNNGVVDDSQLPKDRFSAERLKGVDSTLKIQPAKLEDSAVYLCASSLRQHYEQYFGPGTRLTVT.